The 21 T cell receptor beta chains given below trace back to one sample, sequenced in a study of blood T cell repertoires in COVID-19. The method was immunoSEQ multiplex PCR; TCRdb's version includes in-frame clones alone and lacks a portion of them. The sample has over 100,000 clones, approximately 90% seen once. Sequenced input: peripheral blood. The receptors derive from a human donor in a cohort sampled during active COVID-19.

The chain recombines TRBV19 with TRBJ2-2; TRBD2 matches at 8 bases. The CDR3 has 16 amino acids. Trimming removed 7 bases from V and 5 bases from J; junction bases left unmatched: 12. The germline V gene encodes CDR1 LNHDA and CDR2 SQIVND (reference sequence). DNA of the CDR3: TGTGCCAGTACGCTCTCCAGGGGCGGGAGGACCGGGGAGCTGTTTTTT. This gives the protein CASTLSRGGRTGELFF.

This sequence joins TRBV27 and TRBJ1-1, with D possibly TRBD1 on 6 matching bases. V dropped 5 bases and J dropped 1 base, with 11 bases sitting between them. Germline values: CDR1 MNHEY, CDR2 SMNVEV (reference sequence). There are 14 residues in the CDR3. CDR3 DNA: TGTGCCAGCAGTAAGGGACACAGGAACACTGAAGCTTTCTTT. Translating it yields CASSKGHRNTEAFF.

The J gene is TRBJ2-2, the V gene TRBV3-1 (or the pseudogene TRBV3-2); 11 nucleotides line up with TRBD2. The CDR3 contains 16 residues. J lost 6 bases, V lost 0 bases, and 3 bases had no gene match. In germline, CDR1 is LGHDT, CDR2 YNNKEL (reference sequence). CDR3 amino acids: CASSQETSGKAGELFF. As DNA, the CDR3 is TGTGCCAGCAGCCAAGAGACTAGCGGGAAAGCCGGGGAGCTGTTTTTT.

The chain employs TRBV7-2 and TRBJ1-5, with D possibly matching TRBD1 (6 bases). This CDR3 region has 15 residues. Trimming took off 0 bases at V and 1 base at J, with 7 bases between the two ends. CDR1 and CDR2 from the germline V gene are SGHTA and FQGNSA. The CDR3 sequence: CASSLAGGSNQPQHF. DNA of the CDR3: TGTGCCAGCAGCTTAGCAGGGGGAAGCAATCAGCCCCAGCATTTT.

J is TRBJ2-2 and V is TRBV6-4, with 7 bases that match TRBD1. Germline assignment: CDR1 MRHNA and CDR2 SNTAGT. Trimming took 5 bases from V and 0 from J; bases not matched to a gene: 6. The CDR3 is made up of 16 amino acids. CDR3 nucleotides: TGTGCCAGCAGTAAAGGGACAGCCTCGAACACCGGGGAGCTGTTTTTT. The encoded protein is CASSKGTASNTGELFF.

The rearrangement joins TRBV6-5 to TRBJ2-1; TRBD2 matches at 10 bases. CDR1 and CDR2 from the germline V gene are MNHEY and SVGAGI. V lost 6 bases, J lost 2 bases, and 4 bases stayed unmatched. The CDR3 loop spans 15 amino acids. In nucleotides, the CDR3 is TGTGCCAGCAGACTAGCGGGGATTACCTACAATGAGCAGTTCTTC. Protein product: CASRLAGITYNEQFF.

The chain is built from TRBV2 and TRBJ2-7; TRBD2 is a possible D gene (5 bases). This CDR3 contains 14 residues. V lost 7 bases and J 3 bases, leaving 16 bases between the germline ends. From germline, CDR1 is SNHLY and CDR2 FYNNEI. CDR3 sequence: CASMEEAMSYEQYF. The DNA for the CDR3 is TGTGCCAGCATGGAGGAGGCAATGAGCTACGAGCAGTACTTC.

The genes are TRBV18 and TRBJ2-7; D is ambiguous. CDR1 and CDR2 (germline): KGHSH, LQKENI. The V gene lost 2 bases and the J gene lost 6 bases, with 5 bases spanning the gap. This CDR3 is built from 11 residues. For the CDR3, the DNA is TGTGCCAGCTCACCATCGGGCGAGCAGTACTTC. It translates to CASSPSGEQYF.

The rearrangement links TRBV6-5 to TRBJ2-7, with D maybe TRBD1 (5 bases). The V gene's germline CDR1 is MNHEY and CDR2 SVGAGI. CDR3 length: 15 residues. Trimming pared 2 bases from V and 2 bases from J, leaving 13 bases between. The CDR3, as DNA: TGTGCCAGCAGTTACGACCAACAGGTAGCCTACGAGCAGTACTTC. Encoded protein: CASSYDQQVAYEQYF.

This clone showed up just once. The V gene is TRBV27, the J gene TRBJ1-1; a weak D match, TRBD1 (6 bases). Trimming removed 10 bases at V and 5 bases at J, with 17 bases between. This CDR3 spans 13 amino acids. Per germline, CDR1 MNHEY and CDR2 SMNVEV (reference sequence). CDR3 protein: CATNKGGGTEAFF. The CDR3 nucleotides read TGTGCCACCAATAAAGGGGGAGGGACTGAAGCTTTCTTT.

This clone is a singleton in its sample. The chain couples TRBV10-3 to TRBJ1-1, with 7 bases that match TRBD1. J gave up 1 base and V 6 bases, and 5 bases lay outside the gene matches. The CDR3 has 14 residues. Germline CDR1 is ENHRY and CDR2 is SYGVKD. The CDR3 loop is CAISTGTANTEAFF. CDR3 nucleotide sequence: TGTGCCATCAGCACCGGGACAGCGAACACTGAAGCTTTCTTT.

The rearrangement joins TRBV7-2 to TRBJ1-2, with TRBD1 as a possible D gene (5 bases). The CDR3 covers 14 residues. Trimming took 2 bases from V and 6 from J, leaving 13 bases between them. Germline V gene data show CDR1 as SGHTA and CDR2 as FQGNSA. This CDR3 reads CASSLTQGKHGYTF. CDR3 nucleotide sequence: TGTGCCAGCAGCTTAACCCAGGGCAAGCATGGCTACACCTTC.

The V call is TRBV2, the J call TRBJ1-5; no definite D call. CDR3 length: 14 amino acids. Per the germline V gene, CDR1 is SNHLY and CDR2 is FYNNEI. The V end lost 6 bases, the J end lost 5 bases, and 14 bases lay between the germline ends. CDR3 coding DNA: TGTGCCAGCAGCGAAACCGGGAGGGATCAGCCCCAGCATTTT. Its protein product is CASSETGRDQPQHF.

This CDR3 reads CASSQASGGYEQYF. The CDR3 nucleotides read TGTGCCAGCAGCCAAGCCTCAGGGGGCTACGAGCAGTACTTC. This sequence joins TRBV4-2 and TRBJ2-7, with 7 bases identical to TRBD1. The germline CDR1 and CDR2 sequences are LGHNA and YNFKEQ. The CDR3 consists of 14 residues. V gave up 1 base and J gave up 3 bases; unmatched junction bases: 3.

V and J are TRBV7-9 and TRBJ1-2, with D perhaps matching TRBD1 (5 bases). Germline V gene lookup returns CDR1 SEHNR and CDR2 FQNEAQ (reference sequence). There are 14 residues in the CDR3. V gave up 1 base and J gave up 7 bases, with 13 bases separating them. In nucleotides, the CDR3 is TGTGCCAGCAGCTTAGGGCCGGGGGACGGTGGCTACACCTTC. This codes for CASSLGPGDGGYTF.

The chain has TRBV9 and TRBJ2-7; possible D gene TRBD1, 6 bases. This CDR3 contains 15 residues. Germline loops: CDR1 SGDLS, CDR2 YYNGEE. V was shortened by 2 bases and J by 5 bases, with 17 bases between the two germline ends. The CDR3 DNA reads TGTGCCAGCAGCGTTTACAGGGAGCCAACCAACGAGCAGTACTTC. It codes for CASSVYREPTNEQYF.

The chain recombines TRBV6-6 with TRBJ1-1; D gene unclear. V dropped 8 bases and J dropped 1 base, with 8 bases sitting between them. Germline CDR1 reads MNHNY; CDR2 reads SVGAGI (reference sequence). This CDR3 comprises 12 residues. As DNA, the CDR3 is TGTGCCAGCTCCGAGCGGAACACTGAAGCTTTCTTT. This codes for CASSERNTEAFF.

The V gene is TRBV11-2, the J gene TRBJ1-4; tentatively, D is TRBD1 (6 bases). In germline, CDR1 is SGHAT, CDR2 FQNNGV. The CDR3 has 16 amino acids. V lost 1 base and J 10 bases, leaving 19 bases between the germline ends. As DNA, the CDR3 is TGTGCCAGCAGCTTAGGGGTCTGGGGGCTTGGGGGAAAACTGTTTTTT. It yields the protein CASSLGVWGLGGKLFF.

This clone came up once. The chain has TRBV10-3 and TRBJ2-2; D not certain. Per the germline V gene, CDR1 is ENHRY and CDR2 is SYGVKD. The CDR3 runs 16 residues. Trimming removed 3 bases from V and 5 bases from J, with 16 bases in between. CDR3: CAISDPTKAGTGELFF. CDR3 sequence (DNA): TGTGCCATCAGTGACCCCACCAAGGCAGGAACCGGGGAGCTGTTTTTT.

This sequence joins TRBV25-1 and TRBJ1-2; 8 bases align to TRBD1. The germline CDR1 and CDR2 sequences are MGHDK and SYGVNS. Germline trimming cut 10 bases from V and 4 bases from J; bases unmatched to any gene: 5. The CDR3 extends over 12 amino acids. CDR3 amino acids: CATRGPAYGYTF. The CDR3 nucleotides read TGTGCCACCAGGGGGCCGGCCTATGGCTACACCTTC.

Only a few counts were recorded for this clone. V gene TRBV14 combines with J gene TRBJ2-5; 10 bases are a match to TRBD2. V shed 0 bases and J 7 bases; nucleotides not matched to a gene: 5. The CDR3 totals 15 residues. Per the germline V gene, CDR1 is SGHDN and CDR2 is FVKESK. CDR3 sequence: CASSQDHASGRTQYF. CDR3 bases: TGTGCCAGCAGCCAAGATCACGCTAGCGGGAGGACCCAGTACTTC.